This T cell receptor (beta chain) was found in a study of blood T cell repertoires in COVID-19. Study-level information: Samples of COVID-19 (acute and convalescent) were obtained from the United States, Italy and Spain.

In the source study's methods: Using reference gene primer amplification, nucleated cell counts were estimated. The repertoire was sequenced with immunoSEQ multiplex PCR; TCRdb's copy has only in-frame clones and lacks some. Clone size and the V and J calls come from that table; the DNA yielded D and trimming. The sample yields 310,000 or so clones, about four fifths seen once. The CDR3 sequence is 15 residues long. The V gene end was trimmed by 6 bases and the J gene end by 7 bases; junction bases not matched to a gene: 7. The germline CDR1 and CDR2 sequences are LNHNV and YYDKDF (reference sequence).

The genes are TRBV15 and TRBJ1-6; 9 bases match TRBD1. The receptor's source is a woman aged 45-59 years with acute or convalescent COVID-19. The specimen was peripheral blood. As DNA, the CDR3 is TGTGCCACCAGAGATAACAGGGGGCTAAATTCACCCCTCCACTTT. It yields the protein CATRDNRGLNSPLHF.